A selection of T cell receptor beta chains follows, all from one sample in a study of T cell changes during pregnancy in multiple sclerosis. Produced via immunoSEQ multiplex PCR; TCRdb's table is partial and in-frame only. The profile shows about 40,000 clones, more than 85% of them singletons. This specimen was CD8+ T cells from peripheral blood mononuclear cells, taken before pregnancy. Source of these receptors: a female donor with multiple sclerosis, enrolled in a pregnancy study. Both conserved end residues are part of each CDR3. The order of the fields is CDR3 protein, J gene, D gene, V gene. A D gene is named only where the DNA matches it firmly.

cdr3_aa: CASSVARGFIDEKLFF
j_call: TRBJ1-4
d_call: TRBD1
v_call: TRBV9

cdr3_aa: CASSPFASNEQFF
j_call: TRBJ2-1
d_call: NA
v_call: TRBV13

cdr3_aa: CASSNPQAGDTAEQYF
j_call: TRBJ2-7
d_call: TRBD2
v_call: TRBV28

cdr3_aa: CASSMAGTSINEQFF
j_call: TRBJ2-1
d_call: TRBD2
v_call: TRBV19

cdr3_aa: CASSYGGSYNEQFF
j_call: TRBJ2-1
d_call: NA
v_call: TRBV19

cdr3_aa: CASSQGSVQPQHF
j_call: TRBJ1-5
d_call: NA
v_call: TRBV19

cdr3_aa: CASSEWGGTQYF
j_call: TRBJ2-5
d_call: NA
v_call: TRBV6-1

cdr3_aa: CASSYPGQGLETQYF
j_call: TRBJ2-5
d_call: TRBD1
v_call: TRBV13

cdr3_aa: CASSQGSVGKNIQYF
j_call: TRBJ2-4
d_call: NA
v_call: TRBV4-3

cdr3_aa: CASTISGITDTQYF
j_call: TRBJ2-3
d_call: TRBD2
v_call: TRBV19

cdr3_aa: CASSLLSPTSGFEYEQYF
j_call: TRBJ2-7
d_call: TRBD2
v_call: TRBV28

cdr3_aa: CASSPVTGGNYEQYF
j_call: TRBJ2-7
d_call: TRBD1
v_call: TRBV7-9

cdr3_aa: CASSTPGTGLYEQYF
j_call: NA
d_call: TRBD1
v_call: TRBV5-1

cdr3_aa: CASSQDRLVSSEQYF
j_call: TRBJ2-7
d_call: NA
v_call: TRBV4-1

cdr3_aa: CASSPGLYNEQFF
j_call: TRBJ2-1
d_call: NA
v_call: TRBV19

cdr3_aa: CASSVGGTSGTEGQYF
j_call: TRBJ2-7
d_call: TRBD2
v_call: TRBV9